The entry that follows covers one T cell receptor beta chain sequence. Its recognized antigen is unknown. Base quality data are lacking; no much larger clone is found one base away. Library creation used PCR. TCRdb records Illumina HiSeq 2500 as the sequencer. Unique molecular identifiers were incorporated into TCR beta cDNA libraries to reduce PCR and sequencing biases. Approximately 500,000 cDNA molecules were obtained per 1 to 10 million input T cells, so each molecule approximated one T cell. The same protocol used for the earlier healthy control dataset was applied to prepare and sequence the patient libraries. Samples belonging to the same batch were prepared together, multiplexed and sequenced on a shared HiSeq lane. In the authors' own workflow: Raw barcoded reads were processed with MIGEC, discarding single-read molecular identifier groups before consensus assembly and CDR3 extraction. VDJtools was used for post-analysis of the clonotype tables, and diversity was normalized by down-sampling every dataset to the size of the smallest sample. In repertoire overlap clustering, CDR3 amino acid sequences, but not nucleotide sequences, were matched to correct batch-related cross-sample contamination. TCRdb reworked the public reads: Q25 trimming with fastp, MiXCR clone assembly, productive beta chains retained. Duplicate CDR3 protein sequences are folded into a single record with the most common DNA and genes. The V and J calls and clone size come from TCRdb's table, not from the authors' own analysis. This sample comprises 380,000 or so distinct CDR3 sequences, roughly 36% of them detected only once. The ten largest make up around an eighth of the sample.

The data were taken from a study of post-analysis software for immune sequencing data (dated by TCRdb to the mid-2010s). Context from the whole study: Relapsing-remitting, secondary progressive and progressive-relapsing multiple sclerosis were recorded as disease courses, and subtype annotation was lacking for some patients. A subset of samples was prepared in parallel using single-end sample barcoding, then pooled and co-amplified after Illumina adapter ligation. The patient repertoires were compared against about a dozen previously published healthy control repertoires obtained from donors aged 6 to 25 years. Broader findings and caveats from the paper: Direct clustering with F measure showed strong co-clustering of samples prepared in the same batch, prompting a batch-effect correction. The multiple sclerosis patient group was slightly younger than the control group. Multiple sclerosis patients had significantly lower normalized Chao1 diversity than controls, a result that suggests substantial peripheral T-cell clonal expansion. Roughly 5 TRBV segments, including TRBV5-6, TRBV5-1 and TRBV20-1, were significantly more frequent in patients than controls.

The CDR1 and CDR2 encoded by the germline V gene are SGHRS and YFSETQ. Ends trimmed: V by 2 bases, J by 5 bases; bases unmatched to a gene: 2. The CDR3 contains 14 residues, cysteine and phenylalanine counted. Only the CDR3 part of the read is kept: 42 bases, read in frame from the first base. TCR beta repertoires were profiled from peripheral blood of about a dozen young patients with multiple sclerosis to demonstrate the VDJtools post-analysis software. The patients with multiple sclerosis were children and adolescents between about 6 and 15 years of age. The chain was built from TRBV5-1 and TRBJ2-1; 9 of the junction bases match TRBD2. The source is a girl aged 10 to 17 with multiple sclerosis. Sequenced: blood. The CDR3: CASSFVAGDNEQFF. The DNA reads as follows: TGCGCCAGCAGCTTTGTAGCGGGGGACAATGAGCAGTTCTTC.